What follows are 9 T cell receptor beta chains derived from one specimen sequenced in a study of T cells after posttransplantation cyclophosphamide. The data were produced by immunoSEQ multiplex PCR, yet TCRdb's version contains in-frame clones alone and is incomplete. This table holds about 20,000 clones, roughly nine tenths found once. Controls had myeloablative marrow grafts with methotrexate and calcineurin inhibitor, sampled at 1 year. The material was PBMCs, obtained less than 400 days after allogeneic stem cell transplant with calcineurin inhibitor and methotrexate. The origin of the receptors is a female patient between 30 and 45 years old who received an allogeneic stem cell transplant from an unrelated donor, was CMV-positive, and had acute and chronic GVHD. The T cells may partly be graft donor cells.

The chain has TRBV9 and TRBJ2-5; D might be TRBD1 (6 bases). TRBJ2-7 matches the DNA end more closely, so the J call is doubtful. This CDR3 spans 14 amino acids. The V gene's germline CDR1 is SGDLS and CDR2 YYNGEE. The CDR3: CASSATGIIYEQYF. The CDR3 DNA sequence: TGTGCCAGCAGCGCAACAGGGATAATCTACGAGCAGTACTTC.

The count of this clone is one. The V call is TRBV11-2, the J call TRBJ2-2; TRBD2 matches 8 bases. CDR3 length equals 17 residues. Germline lookup yields CDR1 SGHAT and CDR2 FQNNGV. V shed 1 base, J shed 4 bases, and the junction held 8 bases outside the gene matches. In nucleotides, the CDR3 is TGTGCCAGCAGCTTAGTTCCAGCGGGAGTGGGCACCGGGGAGCTGTTTTTT. This sequence encodes CASSLVPAGVGTGELFF.

This clone was seen a few times. This rearrangement joins TRBV6-4 to TRBJ2-3; TRBD2 agrees at 7 bases. CDR3 size: 15 residues. Germline lookup yields CDR1 MRHNA and CDR2 SNTAGT. J lost 0 bases, V lost 2 bases, and 2 bases had no gene match. The CDR3 sequence: CASSDEAGSTDTQYF. CDR3 bases: TGTGCCAGCAGTGACGAAGCGGGGAGCACAGATACGCAGTATTTT.

This clone was recorded once. The gene calls are TRBV13 and TRBJ2-5; tentatively, D is TRBD2 (6 bases). This CDR3 has 12 residues. Per the germline V gene, CDR1 is PRHDT and CDR2 is FYEKMQ (reference sequence). Trimming took off 3 bases at V and 8 bases at J, with 10 bases between the two ends. CDR3 loop: CASSFWGETQYF. For the CDR3, the DNA is TGTGCCAGCAGCTTCTGGGGGGAAACCCAGTACTTC.

The V gene is TRBV4-1, the J gene TRBJ2-1, with D perhaps matching TRBD2 (6 bases). Germline CDR1 MGHRA, CDR2 YSYEKL. The CDR3 loop spans 18 amino acids. The V and J ends lost 1 base and 7 bases respectively, with 23 bases between them. CDR3 residues: CASSQVDMGLRGRNEQFF. The DNA for the CDR3 is TGCGCCAGCAGCCAAGTCGATATGGGCCTACGGGGGAGGAATGAGCAGTTCTTC.

The V call is TRBV29-1, the J call TRBJ2-6, with TRBD1 matching over 7 bases. Looked up from germline, CDR1 is SQVTM and CDR2 is ANQGSEA. CDR3 length equals 15 residues. V trimming: 7 bases; J trimming: 0 bases; junction bases outside the gene matches: 6. Here the CDR3 DNA reads TGCAGCGCCGGGACAGCCTTCTCTGGGGCCAACGTCCTGACTTTC. Encoded protein: CSAGTAFSGANVLTF.

The V and J genes are TRBV7-3 and TRBJ2-2; the match to TRBD1 covers 8 bases. Germline CDR1 is SGHTA and CDR2 is FQGTGA. V was pared by 6 bases and J by 1 base, with 10 bases of the junction left unmatched. The CDR3 is 17 amino acids. The CDR3 here is CASSPLSGTGNTGELFF. In DNA, the CDR3 is TGTGCCAGCAGTCCCCTTTCCGGGACAGGGAACACCGGGGAGCTGTTTTTT.

Notes on this clone: The same CDR3 arises from other DNA sequences in this sample as well. The chain carries TRBV5-4 and TRBJ1-1, with 8 bases matching TRBD1. The germline CDR1 and CDR2 sequences are SGHNT and YYREEE (reference sequence). V lost 5 bases to trimming and J lost 4 bases; unmatched junction nucleotides: 7. The CDR3 spans 14 residues. The CDR3 DNA reads TGTGCCAGCAGACAGCAGGGGGCTGCCACTGAAGCTTTCTTT. Its translation is CASRQQGAATEAFF.

A word on this clone: Other DNA sequences from this sample encode an identical CDR3 as well. This chain uses TRBV7-2 with TRBJ1-1; D is undetermined. The CDR3 runs 12 residues. In germline, CDR1 is SGHTA, CDR2 FQGNSA. Trimming stripped 5 bases from V and 5 bases from J, with 9 bases between. The CDR3 protein is CASSRGGTEAFF. In nucleotides, the CDR3 is TGTGCCAGCAGCCGCGGAGGGACTGAAGCTTTCTTT. The whole variable domain, filled in from reference TRBV7-2 and TRBJ1-1, reads GAGVSQSPSNKVTEKGKDVELRCDPISGHTALYWYRQSLGQGLEFLIYFQGNSAPDKSGLPSDRFSAERTGGSVSTLTIQRTQQEDSAVYLCASSRGGTEAFFGQGTRLTVV.